Detailed here is one TCR beta chain. Its antigen is not yet known. Base-call qualities are not available, and no considerably larger clone is one nucleotide away. Library method: the immunoSEQ multiplex PCR assay. TCRdb carries this immuneACCESS record with in-frame sequences only. Its versions omit some clonotypes, under half of them owing to an unresolved V gene in the studies checked, with the rest unexplained. The sample contains some 80,000 clones, about 93% of them found a single time. Less than 0.15% of the sample rests with the top ten. The data originate from a study of T cell changes during pregnancy in multiple sclerosis (dated by TCRdb to the late 2010s). Notes on the research overall: The study looked at changes in the T cell repertoire across pregnancy in women with multiple sclerosis.

V loses 7 bases of germline sequence and J loses 3 bases, and the interval between the two ends is 18 bases. Taken from cysteine to phenylalanine, the CDR3 has 15 residues. The kept DNA is CDR3 alone, 45 bases in frame from the first base. The germline V gene encodes CDR1 MNHEY and CDR2 SVGAGI. This chain joins TRBV6-5 to TRBJ1-1; the D gene is perhaps TRBD1, from 6 matching bases. This sequence originates from a female donor with multiple sclerosis, enrolled in a pregnancy study. Sequencing used CD4+ T cells from peripheral blood mononuclear cells, obtained after pregnancy. The CDR3 corresponds to CASKTTGWSDTEAFF. Read as DNA, the sequence is TGTGCCAGCAAAACCACAGGGTGGAGCGACACTGAAGCTTTCTTT.